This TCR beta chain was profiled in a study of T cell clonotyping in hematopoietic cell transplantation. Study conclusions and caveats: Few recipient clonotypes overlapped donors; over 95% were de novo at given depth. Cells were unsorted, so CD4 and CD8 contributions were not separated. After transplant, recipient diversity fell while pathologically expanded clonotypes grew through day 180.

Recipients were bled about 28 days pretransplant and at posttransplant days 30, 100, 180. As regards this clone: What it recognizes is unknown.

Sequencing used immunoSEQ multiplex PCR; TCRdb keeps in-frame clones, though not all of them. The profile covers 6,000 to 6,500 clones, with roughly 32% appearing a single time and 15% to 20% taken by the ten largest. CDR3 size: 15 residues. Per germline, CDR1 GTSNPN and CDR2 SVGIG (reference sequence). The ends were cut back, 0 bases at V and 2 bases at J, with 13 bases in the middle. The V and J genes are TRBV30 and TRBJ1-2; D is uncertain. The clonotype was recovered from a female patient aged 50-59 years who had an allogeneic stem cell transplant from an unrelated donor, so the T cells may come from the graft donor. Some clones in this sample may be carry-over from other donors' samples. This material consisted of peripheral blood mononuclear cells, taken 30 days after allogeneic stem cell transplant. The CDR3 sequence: CAWSVFGVPNYGYTF. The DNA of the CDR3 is TGTGCCTGGAGTGTTTTCGGGGTCCCCAACTATGGCTACACCTTC.